These 32 T cell receptor beta chains were all obtained from the same sample, sequenced in a study of beta chain features in type 1 diabetes (dated by TCRdb to the late 2010s). The receptor library was made with the immunoSEQ multiplex PCR assay. All of the isolated RNA was reverse transcribed with the High Capacity cDNA Reverse Transcription Kit, so expressed TCRB transcripts were sequenced. TCRdb carries this immuneACCESS record with in-frame sequences only. Its versions omit some clonotypes, under half of them owing to an unresolved V gene in the studies checked, with the rest unexplained. In this sample the table shows 400,000 to 550,000 clones, roughly an eighth of which occur a single time. The ten largest account for less than 0.06% of the sample. Material: naive CD4+ T cells from blood. Sample cell subset or site, as interpreted from the label and publication: true naive CD4+ T cells. The receptors were sampled from a young woman in good health.

This clone was seen a handful of times. The V gene is TRBV7-2, the J gene TRBJ2-3, with D uncertain. This CDR3 is built from 12 residues. Per germline, CDR1 SGHTA and CDR2 FQGNSA. Trimming stripped 5 bases from V and 6 bases from J, with 9 bases between. In DNA, the CDR3 is TGTGCCAGCAGCCCGACCCTCGATACGCAGTATTTT. It codes for CASSPTLDTQYF.

The chain recombines TRBV7-2 with TRBJ1-5; D is undetermined. CDR3 size: 14 residues. CDR1 is SGHTA, CDR2 FQGNSA, per germline. V dropped 5 bases and J dropped 2 bases, with 10 bases sitting between them. CDR3 nucleotide sequence: TGTGCCAGCAGCCCGGTCCCTGGCAATCAGCCCCAGCATTTT. Translated, it gives CASSPVPGNQPQHF.

This clone was seen only a few times. V usage is TRBV28 and J usage is TRBJ2-3; D unresolved. CDR3 length: 13 amino acids. Trimming shortened V by 2 bases and J by 4 bases, and 7 bases separated the two germline ends. Germline V lookup: CDR1 MDHEN, CDR2 SYDVKM. CDR3 region: CASSLTVPDTQYF. CDR3 nucleotides: TGTGCCAGCAGTTTAACGGTTCCAGATACGCAGTATTTT.

Written as DNA, the CDR3 is TGTGCCAGCAGGGACTGGAGCACAGATACGCAGTATTTT. Residues: CASRDWSTDTQYF. The chain is built from TRBV2 and TRBJ2-3; D might be TRBD2 (5 bases). Germline values: CDR1 SNHLY, CDR2 FYNNEI. The germline V and J ends were trimmed by 6 bases and 0 bases, with 7 bases remaining between them. The CDR3 totals 13 residues.

This clone was seen a handful of times. The chain employs TRBV2 and TRBJ2-3; D remains ambiguous. Trimming took 2 bases from V and 10 from J, leaving 4 bases between them. The germline CDR1 and CDR2 sequences are SNHLY and FYNNEI. This CDR3 is built from 10 residues. CDR3 region: CASSESAQYF. CDR3 nucleotide sequence: TGTGCCAGCAGTGAAAGTGCGCAGTATTTT.

This clone was recorded a few times. This chain links TRBV9 with TRBJ2-1, with TRBD1 as a possible D gene (5 bases). The CDR3 is made up of 15 amino acids. CDR1 and CDR2 from the germline V gene are SGDLS and YYNGEE. V lost 2 bases and J lost 1, with 10 bases in between. The CDR3, as DNA: TGTGCCAGCAGCGTGTGGCAGGGATCCTACAATGAGCAGTTCTTC. Its protein product is CASSVWQGSYNEQFF.

This clone was counted a few times. The chain uses TRBV6-5 and TRBJ2-4; TRBD2 might be the D (5 bases). Germline CDR1 reads MNHEY; CDR2 reads SVGAGI. The CDR3 runs 12 residues. The V end lost 8 bases, the J end lost 13 bases, and 18 bases lay between the germline ends. CDR3 nucleotides: TGTGCCAGCTCTGAGCGGTTGGGTAGGCAGTACTTC. It specifies CASSERLGRQYF.

This clone was detected a few times. The chain links TRBV2 to TRBJ2-7; no reliable D call. V lost 3 bases, J lost 0 bases, and 6 bases lay in between. Germline CDR1 reads SNHLY; CDR2 reads FYNNEI. The length of the CDR3 is 13 residues. This chain's CDR3 is CASSDGNSYEQYV. The DNA of the CDR3 is TGTGCCAGCAGTGATGGCAACTCCTACGAGCAGTACGTC.

This chain uses TRBV25-1 with TRBJ2-5; 8 bases map to TRBD1. Germline V gene data show CDR1 as MGHDK and CDR2 as SYGVNS. V was clipped by 5 bases and J by 4 bases; unmatched bases: 9. The length of the CDR3 is 15 residues. Here the CDR3 DNA reads TGTGCCAGCAGTCGGTATCAGGGGGCCGGAGAGACCCAGTACTTC. It is translated as CASSRYQGAGETQYF.

This chain links TRBV5-4 with TRBJ2-5; D is undetermined. This CDR3 has 14 residues. The V gene's germline CDR1 is SGHNT and CDR2 YYREEE (reference sequence). The germline V and J ends were trimmed by 4 bases and 0 bases, with 10 bases remaining between them. CDR3 sequence: CASSPPGYQETQYF. The CDR3 region has the DNA TGTGCCAGCAGCCCCCCCGGATACCAAGAGACCCAGTACTTC.

This clone was detected only a few times. This rearrangement joins TRBV14 to TRBJ2-7; D remains ambiguous. The V gene lost 0 bases and the J gene lost 0 bases, with 12 bases spanning the gap. This CDR3 is built from 16 residues. The V gene's germline CDR1 is SGHDN and CDR2 FVKESK. CDR3 nucleotides: TGTGCCAGCAGCCAAGAGGCGGTATCCGACTCCTACGAGCAGTACGTC. Translation gives CASSQEAVSDSYEQYV.

This clone has more than one count but fewer than ten. V is TRBV5-6 and J is TRBJ2-6; D unclear. Germline assignment: CDR1 SGHDT and CDR2 YYEEEE. Trimming shortened V by 4 bases and J by 2 bases, and 10 bases separated the two germline ends. The CDR3 is 15 amino acids. CDR3 region: CASSLVRTGANVLTF. CDR3 sequence (DNA): TGTGCCAGCAGCCTCGTTCGGACTGGGGCCAACGTCCTGACTTTC.

This clone was seen only a few times. The chain couples TRBV7-2 to TRBJ1-2; D may be TRBD1 (6 bases). Germline V gene data show CDR1 as SGHTA and CDR2 as FQGNSA. Trimming pared 5 bases from V and 4 bases from J, leaving 20 bases between. The CDR3 is made up of 16 amino acids. Here the CDR3 reads CASSLRTADTGYGYTF. CDR3 coding DNA: TGTGCCAGCAGCCTCCGGACAGCAGATACCGGCTATGGCTACACCTTC.

This clone occurred a few times. The rearrangement joins TRBV7-6 to TRBJ2-5; 13 positions match TRBD2. With 1 base clipped from V and 4 bases from J, the junction kept 6 bases outside the gene matches. The CDR3 sequence is 17 residues long. Germline-derived CDR1 and CDR2 are SGHVS and FNYEAQ. Here the CDR3 reads CASSLGPGLAGVETQYF. The CDR3 DNA sequence: TGTGCCAGCAGCTTAGGCCCCGGACTAGCGGGGGTAGAGACCCAGTACTTC. Full variable domain (missing parts from reference TRBV7-6 and TRBJ2-5): GAGVSQSPRYKVTKRGQDVALRCDPISGHVSLYWYRQALGQGPEFLTYFNYEAQQDKSGLPNDRFSAERPEGSISTLTIQRTEQRDSAMYRCASSLGPGLAGVETQYFGPGTRLLVL.

J is TRBJ1-1 and V is TRBV30; D is undetermined. Germline CDR1 reads GTSNPN; CDR2 reads SVGIG (reference sequence). Trimming pared 0 bases from V and 1 base from J, leaving 6 bases between. There are 13 residues in the CDR3. In nucleotides, the CDR3 is TGTGCCTGGAGTGTCAACCAGAACACTGAAGCTTTCTTT. It encodes CAWSVNQNTEAFF.

This chain uses TRBV19 with TRBJ2-7, with 9 bases matching TRBD2. The CDR3 is 16 residues long. Germline V gene data show CDR1 as LNHDA and CDR2 as SQIVND (reference sequence). Trimming removed 2 bases from V and 0 bases from J; junction bases left unmatched: 5. CDR3 in amino acids: CASSIISTSGSYEQYF. The CDR3 coding sequence is TGTGCCAGTAGTATAATTTCGACTAGCGGCTCCTACGAGCAGTACTTC.

This clone has just a few counts. The chain couples TRBV5-1 to TRBJ2-3; D is unclear. The V end was cut by 2 bases, the J end by 4 bases, with 11 bases between. The germline V gene has CDR1 SGHRS and CDR2 YFSETQ. CDR3 length: 14 residues. CDR3 residues: CASSLQSTSDTQYF. Here the CDR3 DNA reads TGCGCCAGCAGCTTACAATCGACCTCAGATACGCAGTATTTT. Using reference TRBV5-1 and TRBJ2-3 for the parts outside the CDR3, the full variable domain is KAGVTQTPRYLIKTRGQQVTLSCSPISGHRSVSWYQQTPGQGLQFLFEYFSETQRNKGNFPGRFSGRQFSNSRSEMNVSTLELGDSALYLCASSLQSTSDTQYFGPGTRLTVL.

The chain uses TRBV4-3 and TRBJ2-5, with D possibly being TRBD1 (6 bases). V was pared by 0 bases and J by 4 bases, with 12 bases between. Germline V gene lookup returns CDR1 LGHNA and CDR2 YSLEER. This CDR3 has 15 amino acids. The CDR3 coding sequence is TGCGCCAGCAGCCAAGAGCCCGGACAGTTAGAGACCCAGTACTTC. Residues: CASSQEPGQLETQYF.

The chain combines TRBV2 with TRBJ2-5; the D is unclear. The V and J ends lost 10 bases and 0 bases respectively, with 12 bases between them. The germline gives CDR1 SNHLY, CDR2 FYNNEI. This CDR3 contains 13 residues. CDR3 sequence (DNA): TGTGCCACAAAGAGGAGTTACCAAGAGACCCAGTACTTC. Translating gives CATKRSYQETQYF.

The sample holds a few counts of this clone. The chain couples TRBV7-2 to TRBJ1-6; perhaps TRBD1 as D (5 bases). The V end lost 5 bases, the J end lost 9 bases, and 17 bases lay between the germline ends. Germline V gene data show CDR1 as SGHTA and CDR2 as FQGNSA. The length of the CDR3 is 15 residues. The CDR3 DNA reads TGTGCCAGCAGCACCGGGACGTTCAGTGCTTCACCCCTCCACTTT. This encodes CASSTGTFSASPLHF.

Remarks on this clone: This may stem from a read error, because a much larger clone lies one nucleotide away. The V call is TRBV7-2, the J call TRBJ1-1, with D unclear. The CDR3 is 11 residues long. V was shortened by 4 bases and J by 1 base, with 1 base between the two germline ends. Germline CDR1 reads SGHTA; CDR2 reads FQGNSA. DNA for the CDR3: TGTGCCAGCAGCTCGAACACTGAAGCTTTCTTT. Protein product: CASSSNTEAFF.

In DNA form, the CDR3 reads TGTGCCAGCAGTGTGCAGCCGGGGCTTATCTCTGGAAACACCATATATTTT. Amino acids: CASSVQPGLISGNTIYF. V gene TRBV2 combines with J gene TRBJ1-3; D may be TRBD1 (5 bases). Germline CDR1 reads SNHLY; CDR2 reads FYNNEI. V was cut by 4 bases and J by 0 bases, with 16 bases left in between. CDR3 length: 17 residues.

The gene calls are TRBV4-3 and TRBJ1-5; D uncertain. The CDR3 covers 14 residues. V lost 1 base and J 4 bases, leaving 8 bases between the germline ends. Germline V gives CDR1 LGHNA, CDR2 YSLEER. The CDR3 DNA reads as TGCGCCAGCAGCCAAGGACCGCTGAATCAGCCCCAGCATTTT. This gives the protein CASSQGPLNQPQHF.

This rearrangement joins TRBV7-2 to TRBJ2-1; D not certain. Germline V CDR1 and CDR2: SGHTA, FQGNSA. The CDR3 has 14 amino acids. Trimming removed 3 bases from V and 7 bases from J, with 13 bases in between. CDR3 DNA: TGTGCCAGCAGCTTTGTGTGGTCTGGGAATGAGCAGTTCTTC. The encoded protein is CASSFVWSGNEQFF. The full variable domain, in which reference TRBV7-2 and TRBJ2-1 provide the parts outside the CDR3, is GAGVSQSPSNKVTEKGKDVELRCDPISGHTALYWYRQSLGQGLEFLIYFQGNSAPDKSGLPSDRFSAERTGGSVSTLTIQRTQQEDSAVYLCASSFVWSGNEQFFGPGTRLTVL.

This clone was counted between two and nine times. The CDR3 nucleotides read TGCGCCAGCAGCCAAGAGCTTGCCGGGTGGAACAGGGCCAATGAGCAGTTCTTC. Encoded protein: CASSQELAGWNRANEQFF. The chain employs TRBV4-3 and TRBJ2-1, with D possibly matching TRBD1 (6 bases). Germline V gene sequence: CDR1 LGHNA, CDR2 YSLEER. The CDR3 consists of 18 residues. Trimming took 0 bases from V and 6 from J, leaving 21 bases between them.

This clone was found a few times. The J gene is TRBJ1-2, the V gene TRBV23-1, with TRBD1 as a possible D gene (5 bases). TRBV23-1 is noted as an ORF with a role that remains uncertain. The CDR3 spans 15 residues. Deletions cut 8 bases from V and 5 bases from J, with 21 bases between. The CDR3 reads CASGLGTALSYGYTF. CDR3 nucleotide sequence: TGCGCCAGCGGGTTGGGGACCGCTCTTAGTTATGGCTACACCTTC.

This clone was seen more than once but under ten times. The chain recombines TRBV7-2 with TRBJ2-5, with 9 positions matching TRBD1. This CDR3 has 14 amino acids. Losses at the gene ends were 2 bases for V and 6 bases for J; bases not matched to a gene: 4. The germline V gene encodes CDR1 SGHTA and CDR2 FQGNSA. CDR3 sequence: CASSLKGQGQTQYF. The CDR3 nucleotides read TGTGCCAGCAGCTTAAAGGGACAGGGTCAGACCCAGTACTTC.

This chain links TRBV18 with TRBJ2-3; D perhaps matches TRBD1 (5 bases). The CDR3 has 14 residues. The V gene lost 5 bases and the J gene lost 4 bases, with 13 bases spanning the gap. The germline V gene encodes CDR1 KGHSH and CDR2 LQKENI. DNA for the CDR3: TGTGCCAGCTCATTAACCTTCAGGGCAGATACGCAGTATTTT. It yields the protein CASSLTFRADTQYF.

This clone has more than one count but fewer than ten. The chain is built from TRBV5-1 and TRBJ1-2; D is ambiguous. The CDR3 runs to 14 residues. CDR1 is SGHRS and CDR2 is YFSETQ in the germline V gene. Trimming removed 0 bases at V and 8 bases at J, with 14 bases between. The CDR3 reads CASSLGTETGGYTF. The CDR3 DNA reads as TGCGCCAGCAGCTTGGGGACTGAAACTGGCGGCTACACCTTC.

The chain employs TRBV28 and TRBJ2-3; 9 bases line up with TRBD1. This CDR3 has 15 amino acids. CDR1 and CDR2 (germline): MDHEN, SYDVKM. Trimming cost V 6 bases and J 2 bases; bases outside gene matches: 6. CDR3 protein: CASRTGTGHTDTQYF. The CDR3 bases are TGTGCCAGCAGGACCGGGACAGGGCACACAGATACGCAGTATTTT.

This clone was found a few times. This rearrangement joins TRBV29-1 to TRBJ2-3, with 9 positions matching TRBD1. This CDR3 is built from 14 residues. Germline CDR1 and CDR2: SQVTM and ANQGSEA. After removal of 6 bases from V and 5 bases from J, the junction contained 9 bases not matched to a gene. The DNA of the CDR3 is TGCAGCGTCGCACAGGGGGCGCGGGGAGATACGCAGTATTTT. It yields the protein CSVAQGARGDTQYF.

The V gene is TRBV7-7, the J gene TRBJ2-5; maybe TRBD1 (6 bases). CDR3 length equals 15 residues. The V and J ends lost 6 bases and 5 bases respectively, with 19 bases between them. Germline CDR1 SSHAT, CDR2 FNYEAQ (reference sequence). The CDR3 coding sequence is TGTGCCAGCAGTCGTAACACAGGGTACTCGGAGACCCAGTACTTC. Amino acid sequence: CASSRNTGYSETQYF. The entire variable domain, with the rest obtained from reference TRBV7-7 and TRBJ2-5, is as follows: GAGVSQSPRYKVTKRGQDVTLRCDPISSHATLYWYQQALGQGPEFLTYFNYEAQPDKSGLPSDRFSAERPEGSISTLTIQRTEQRDSAMYRCASSRNTGYSETQYFGPGTRLLVL.